Below, 10 T cell receptor beta chains from the same sample are listed, as sequenced in a study of T cell repertoires in cytomegalovirus infection. Their target antigens are unknown. TCRdb fed the reads into MiXCR, producing one record per CDR3 protein. The data contain about half a million distinct CDR3 sequences, about 33% of them singletons. Source: cultured PBMCs, taken from culture after CMV antigen stimulation. The source is a human donor in good health (CMV status not recorded). Some clones in this sample may be carry-over from other donors' samples.

In this sample, this clonotype turned up many times. The V and J genes are TRBV7-8 and TRBJ2-1; 7 positions match TRBD2. CDR1 is SGHVS and CDR2 is FQNEAQ in the germline V gene. The CDR3 runs to 17 residues. Trimming removed 5 bases from V and 0 bases from J; junction bases left unmatched: 10. As DNA, the CDR3 is TGTGCCAGCAGCCCACTGCCAAGGACTAGCTCCTACAATGAGCAGTTCTTC. Translated, it gives CASSPLPRTSSYNEQFF.

V and J are TRBV20-1 and TRBJ2-2; 7 nucleotides line up with TRBD2. This CDR3 contains 15 residues. CDR1 is DFQATT, CDR2 SNEGSKA, per germline (reference sequence). Trimming cost V 3 bases and J 3 bases; bases outside gene matches: 7. The CDR3 is CSASRAGDDTGELFF. The CDR3 DNA sequence: TGCAGTGCTAGCCGGGCGGGAGATGACACCGGGGAGCTGTTTTTT.

This clonotype has a handful of counts. The CDR3 region has the DNA TGTGCTAGTGGTTTGGTACTCGGTCTAGCGGAGCGCTACGAGCAGTACGTC. This codes for CASGLVLGLAERYEQYV. The chain combines TRBV12-5 with TRBJ2-7, with 7 bases matching TRBD2. The CDR3 has 17 residues. V lost 0 bases and J lost 3; bases outside the gene matches: 11. Germline-derived CDR1 and CDR2 are LGHNT and FRNRAP.

The count of this clonotype is one. The CDR3 reads CASSVEGYNNEQFF. In DNA form, the CDR3 reads TGTGCCAGCAGCGTAGAGGGCTACAACAATGAGCAGTTCTTC. The chain links TRBV9 to TRBJ2-1; D not resolved. Germline V gives CDR1 SGDLS, CDR2 YYNGEE. CDR3 size: 14 residues. The ends were cut back, 0 bases at V and 5 bases at J, with 9 bases in the middle.

The CDR3 region is CASSLGRSRYGYTF. CDR3 sequence (DNA): TGTGCCAGCAGTTTGGGCAGGTCCCGCTATGGCTACACCTTC. The rearrangement joins TRBV28 to TRBJ1-2; the D is unclear. The CDR3 is made up of 14 amino acids. V shed 3 bases and J shed 4 bases, with 12 bases lying between them. Germline V gene lookup returns CDR1 MDHEN and CDR2 SYDVKM.

This clonotype was observed many times. This rearrangement joins TRBV7-2 to TRBJ2-3; D not certain. Deletions cut 5 bases from V and 2 bases from J, with 5 bases between. The CDR3 sequence is 12 residues long. CDR1 and CDR2 (germline): SGHTA, FQGNSA. CDR3 sequence reads: CASSAYTDTQYF. DNA for the CDR3: TGTGCCAGCAGCGCATACACAGATACGCAGTATTTT.

CDR3 sequence (DNA): TGTGCCAGCAGCTCTGTCACGGGGACAGGCACCTTC. As protein: CASSSVTGTGTF. The chain employs TRBV7-2 and TRBJ1-2; 8 bases match TRBD1. V lost 4 bases and J lost 13; bases outside the gene matches: 8. The CDR3 has 12 amino acids. Germline values: CDR1 SGHTA, CDR2 FQGNSA.

The genes are TRBV23-1 and TRBJ2-2; D remains ambiguous. TRBV23-1 is an ORF, and what it does is uncertain. This CDR3 contains 19 residues. V was clipped by 1 base and J by 0 bases, with 18 bases between them. The CDR3 region has the DNA TGCGCCAGCAGTCAATTTTCGGGCTCCAGGCCCACGAACACCGGGGAGCTGTTTTTT. Residues: CASSQFSGSRPTNTGELFF.

The CDR3 DNA sequence: TGTGCCAGTAGTAAGCGGGAGGGAATTTGGCAGTACTTC. This gives the protein CASSKREGIWQYF. This chain links TRBV19 with TRBJ2-7; TRBD2 aligns across 10 bases. The CDR3 contains 13 residues. J was trimmed by 9 bases and V by 4 bases; bases with no gene match: 6. Germline V lookup: CDR1 LNHDA, CDR2 SQIVND (reference sequence).

For the CDR3, the DNA is TGTGCCAGCAGGGAACCAGGGAGATGGAATCAGCCCCAGCATTTT. This translates into CASREPGRWNQPQHF. J is TRBJ1-5 and V is TRBV6-2 or TRBV6-3, with TRBD1 as a possible D gene (5 bases). Germline V gene data show CDR1 as MNHEY and CDR2 as SVGEGT. Trimming cost V 6 bases and J 4 bases, with 16 bases left between them. The CDR3 has 15 residues.